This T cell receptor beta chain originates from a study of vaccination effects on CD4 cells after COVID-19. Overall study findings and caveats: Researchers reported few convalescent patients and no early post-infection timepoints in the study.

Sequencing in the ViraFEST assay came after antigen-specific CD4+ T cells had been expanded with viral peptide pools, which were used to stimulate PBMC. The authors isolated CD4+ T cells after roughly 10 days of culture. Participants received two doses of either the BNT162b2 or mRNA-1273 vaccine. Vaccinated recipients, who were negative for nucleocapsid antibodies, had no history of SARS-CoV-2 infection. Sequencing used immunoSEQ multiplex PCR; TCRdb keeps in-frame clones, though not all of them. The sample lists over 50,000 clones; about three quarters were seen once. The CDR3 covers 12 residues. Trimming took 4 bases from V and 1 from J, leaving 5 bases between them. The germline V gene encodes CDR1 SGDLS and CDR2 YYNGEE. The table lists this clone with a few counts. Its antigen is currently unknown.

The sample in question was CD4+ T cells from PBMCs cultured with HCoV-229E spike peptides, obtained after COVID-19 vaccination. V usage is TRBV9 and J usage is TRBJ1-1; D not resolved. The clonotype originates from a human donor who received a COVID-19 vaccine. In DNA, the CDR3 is TGTGCCAGCAGCAGGTCGAACACTGAAGCTTTCTTT. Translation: CASSRSNTEAFF.